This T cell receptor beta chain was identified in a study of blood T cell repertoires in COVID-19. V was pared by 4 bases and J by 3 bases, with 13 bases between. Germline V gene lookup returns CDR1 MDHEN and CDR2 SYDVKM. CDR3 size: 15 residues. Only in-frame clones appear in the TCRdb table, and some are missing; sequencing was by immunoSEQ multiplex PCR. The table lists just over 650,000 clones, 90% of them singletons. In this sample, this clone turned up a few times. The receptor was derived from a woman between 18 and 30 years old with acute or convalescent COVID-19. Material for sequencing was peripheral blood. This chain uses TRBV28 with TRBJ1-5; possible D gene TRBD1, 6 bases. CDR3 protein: CASSSAGHLNQPQHF. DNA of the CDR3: TGTGCCAGCAGTTCAGCGGGACACCTCAATCAGCCCCAGCATTTT.